This is a list of T cell receptor beta chains from one sample in a study of blood T cell repertoires in COVID-19. Some clones are missing from TCRdb's copy, which holds only in-frame ones; the method was immunoSEQ multiplex PCR. The sample carries around 100,000 clones, approximately 89% recorded once. Sequenced: peripheral blood. These receptors originate from a woman older than 75 in a cohort sampled during active COVID-19. The CDR3 runs from the conserved cysteine through the conserved F or W. The D gene is left open where the match is weak. Rows may omit the clone size; those that give it use once, few, many or a size class.

d_gene | abundance | j_gene | v_gene | CDR3aa | CDR3nt
TRBD2 | - | TRBJ2-3 | TRBV4-2 | CASSQDWGTSGRDTQYF | TGTGCCAGCAGCCAAGATTGGGGGACTAGCGGGAGGGATACGCAGTATTTT
TRBD1 | - | TRBJ1-1 | TRBV19 | CASGLLSGQGDQEAFF | TGTGCCAGTGGCCTACTCTCGGGACAGGGGGACCAGGAAGCTTTCTTT
- | - | TRBJ1-3 | TRBV5-1 | CASSLNIGGGSGNTIYF | TGCGCCAGCAGCTTGAACATCGGAGGCGGCTCTGGAAACACCATATATTTT
- | - | TRBJ1-1 | TRBV6-1 | CASSEGGHRMNTEAFF | TGTGCCAGCAGTGAAGGCGGACATAGGATGAACACTGAAGCTTTCTTT
- | once | TRBJ2-1 | TRBV7-2 | CASSPPAGVGEQFF | TGTGCCAGCAGCCCCCCGGCAGGGGTGGGTGAGCAGTTCTTC
- | once | TRBJ2-1 | TRBV19 | CASSYLRQGLNNEQFF | TGTGCCAGTAGTTACCTCCGACAGGGACTTAATAATGAGCAGTTCTTC
- | - | TRBJ2-7 | TRBV18 | CASSRQGLRNEQYF | TGTGCCAGCTCACGGCAGGGGCTAAGGAACGAGCAGTACTTC
- | few | TRBJ2-1 | TRBV7-8 | CASSSRDNSYNEQFF | TGTGCCAGCAGCTCCCGGGACAACTCCTACAATGAGCAGTTCTTC
TRBD1 | - | TRBJ2-7 | TRBV28 | CASQGVTEQYF | TGTGCCAGTCAGGGGGTTACCGAGCAGTACTTC
- | - | TRBJ1-4 | TRBV28 | CASGPPGEKLFF | TGTGCCAGCGGTCCACCGGGGGAAAAACTGTTTTTT
TRBD1 | - | TRBJ1-2 | TRBV6-5 | CAARPAGTDNYTF | TGTGCCGCTAGGCCGGCTGGGACAGATAATTACACCTTC
TRBD1 | - | TRBJ1-1 | TRBV27 | CASGTRQGVGAFF | TGTGCCAGCGGAACAAGACAGGGGGTCGGAGCTTTCTTT
- | - | TRBJ1-3 | TRBV5-1 | CASSLIGGQSSGNTIYF | TGCGCCAGCAGCCTGATTGGAGGACAGAGCTCTGGAAACACCATATATTTT
TRBD2 | - | TRBJ2-3 | TRBV14 | CASSQLAGGIFDTQYF | TGTGCCAGCAGCCAGTTAGCGGGAGGTATTTTCGATACGCAGTATTTT
- | - | TRBJ1-5 | TRBV30 | CAWNGASGSNQPQHF | TGTGCCTGGAATGGGGCCTCAGGCAGCAATCAGCCCCAGCATTTT
- | - | TRBJ2-3 | TRBV6-5 | CASSYSNRGTDTQYF | TGTGCCAGCAGTTACTCGAACAGGGGCACAGATACGCAGTATTTT
TRBD1 | - | TRBJ2-1 | TRBV7-2 | CASSLWDRVYNEQFF | TGTGCCAGCAGCTTATGGGACAGGGTATACAATGAGCAGTTCTTC
TRBD2 | - | TRBJ2-5 | TRBV5-4 | CASSPGSGAGETQYF | TGTGCCAGCAGTCCGGGTAGCGGGGCGGGGGAGACCCAGTACTTC
- | - | TRBJ1-6 | TRBV5-4 | CASSPGGSPLHF | TGTGCCAGCAGCCCTGGGGGCTCACCCCTCCACTTT
- | - | TRBJ2-3 | TRBV7-9 | CAGMRETDTQYF | TGTGCCGGCATGCGTGAGACAGATACGCAGTATTTT
TRBD2 | - | TRBJ2-7 | TRBV7-6 | CASSLASGLAGAYEQYF | TGTGCCAGCAGCTTAGCGTCGGGACTAGCGGGAGCTTACGAGCAGTACTTC
- | - | TRBJ2-1 | TRBV10-2 | CASSGLWEQFF | TGCGCCAGCAGTGGACTGTGGGAGCAGTTCTTC
- | - | TRBJ1-2 | TRBV3-1/TRBV3-2 | CASSQGTIGGYTF | TGTGCCAGCAGCCAGGGGACAATCGGAGGCTACACCTTC
- | - | TRBJ1-2 | TRBV6-5 | CASSYMTGSGGYTF | TGTGCCAGCAGTTACATGACGGGTTCTGGTGGCTACACCTTC
TRBD1 | - | TRBJ2-3 | TRBV19 | CASTRTGGPDTQYF | TGTGCCAGTACTCGGACAGGGGGCCCAGATACGCAGTATTTT
- | - | TRBJ2-7 | TRBV29-1 | CSVPGAYEQYF | TGCAGCGTTCCGGGGGCCTACGAGCAGTACTTC
- | once | TRBJ1-2 | TRBV18 | CASSSDSYYGYTF | TGTGCCAGCTCATCCGACAGCTACTATGGCTACACCTTC
- | - | TRBJ1-5 | TRBV12-5 | CARSGRDSNQPQHF | TGTGCTAGGAGCGGGCGGGATAGCAATCAGCCCCAGCATTTT